This is a list of T cell receptor beta chains from one sample in a study of glioma-infiltrating T cells after dendritic cell vaccination. Repertoires were generated with immunoSEQ multiplex PCR, while TCRdb's copy carries only in-frame clones and drops some. This table holds 75,000 to 95,000 clones, around nine tenths found once. Sequenced material: blood, taken after dendritic cell vaccination. The receptor set was obtained from a human donor with glioblastoma. Both conserved end residues are part of each CDR3. The order of the fields is J gene, clone size, V gene, D gene, CDR3 protein, CDR3 DNA. A D gene is named only where the DNA matches it firmly. A clone size is listed for some rows: how often the clone was seen (once, few, many), or a class if it is expanded.

J gene: TRBJ1-2; clone size: -; V gene: TRBV10-1; D gene: -; CDR3 protein: CASSQGHGYGYTF; CDR3 DNA: TGCGCCAGCAGTCAGGGTCACGGCTATGGCTACACCTTC
J gene: TRBJ2-3; clone size: -; V gene: TRBV27; D gene: TRBD2; CDR3 protein: CASSLSGLAGGPTDTQYF; CDR3 DNA: TGTGCCAGCAGTTTATCGGGACTAGCGGGGGGCCCCACAGATACGCAGTATTTT
J gene: TRBJ2-4; clone size: -; V gene: TRBV19; D gene: -; CDR3 protein: CASSAPSLAKNIQYF; CDR3 DNA: TGTGCCAGTAGTGCTCCTAGCTTAGCCAAAAACATTCAGTACTTC
J gene: TRBJ2-1; clone size: once; V gene: TRBV4-2; D gene: TRBD1; CDR3 protein: CASSQVEGAPYNEQFF; CDR3 DNA: TGTGCCAGCAGCCAAGTTGAGGGGGCCCCCTACAATGAGCAGTTCTTC
J gene: TRBJ2-3; clone size: -; V gene: TRBV27; D gene: TRBD2; CDR3 protein: CASIPGSAGGGDTQYF; CDR3 DNA: TGTGCCAGCATCCCAGGCTCAGCGGGGGGTGGGGATACGCAGTATTTT
J gene: TRBJ1-4; clone size: -; V gene: TRBV7-2; D gene: TRBD1; CDR3 protein: CASSLGEDRVGFNEKLFF; CDR3 DNA: TGTGCCAGCAGCTTAGGTGAGGACAGGGTTGGGTTTAATGAAAAACTGTTTTTT
J gene: TRBJ1-5; clone size: -; V gene: TRBV6-5; D gene: -; CDR3 protein: CASWRGSGEPQHF; CDR3 DNA: TGTGCCAGTTGGCGTGGGTCGGGGGAGCCCCAGCATTTT
J gene: TRBJ2-7; clone size: -; V gene: TRBV4-1; D gene: TRBD2; CDR3 protein: CASSQDSAGGLREQYF; CDR3 DNA: TGCGCCAGCAGCCAAGATTCGGCGGGGGGTCTGCGCGAGCAGTACTTC
J gene: TRBJ2-7; clone size: -; V gene: TRBV7-3; D gene: TRBD2; CDR3 protein: CASSLAGNAYEQYF; CDR3 DNA: TGTGCCAGCAGTCTAGCGGGAAACGCCTACGAGCAGTACTTC
J gene: TRBJ2-7; clone size: few; V gene: TRBV11-2; D gene: -; CDR3 protein: CASSFRGSGEQYF; CDR3 DNA: TGTGCCAGCAGCTTTAGGGGGTCTGGCGAGCAGTACTTC
J gene: TRBJ2-3; clone size: -; V gene: TRBV5-1; D gene: TRBD2; CDR3 protein: CASSTGLAGTDTQYF; CDR3 DNA: TGCGCCAGCAGCACAGGACTAGCGGGCACAGATACGCAGTATTTT
J gene: TRBJ1-2; clone size: -; V gene: TRBV27; D gene: -; CDR3 protein: CASSPSVVGRGYTF; CDR3 DNA: TGTGCCAGCAGTCCCTCGGTTGTGGGGAGGGGCTACACCTTC
J gene: TRBJ2-1; clone size: -; V gene: TRBV27; D gene: -; CDR3 protein: CASSFGTVPNEQFF; CDR3 DNA: TGTGCCAGCAGTTTCGGGACTGTCCCCAATGAGCAGTTCTTC
J gene: TRBJ2-3; clone size: -; V gene: TRBV30; D gene: TRBD2; CDR3 protein: CAWSWKAGVGDTQYF; CDR3 DNA: TGTGCCTGGAGCTGGAAGGCGGGAGTCGGGGATACGCAGTATTTT
J gene: TRBJ1-2; clone size: -; V gene: TRBV27; D gene: -; CDR3 protein: CASSEKTNYGYTF; CDR3 DNA: TGTGCCAGCAGTGAGAAGACTAACTATGGCTACACCTTC
J gene: TRBJ2-1; clone size: -; V gene: TRBV28; D gene: -; CDR3 protein: CASSPSGGPGAYNEQFF; CDR3 DNA: TGTGCCAGCAGTCCCAGCGGCGGGCCTGGGGCCTACAATGAGCAGTTCTTC
J gene: TRBJ2-7; clone size: -; V gene: TRBV6-1; D gene: -; CDR3 protein: CASRGLSSYEQYF; CDR3 DNA: TGTGCCAGCAGGGGCCTAAGCTCCTACGAGCAGTACTTC
J gene: TRBJ2-2; clone size: -; V gene: TRBV19; D gene: -; CDR3 protein: CASISGYLNTGELFF; CDR3 DNA: TGTGCCAGTATATCGGGGTACCTGAACACCGGGGAGCTGTTTTTT
J gene: TRBJ2-2; clone size: -; V gene: TRBV4-1; D gene: -; CDR3 protein: CASSQVGARANTGELFF; CDR3 DNA: TGCGCCAGCAGCCAAGTTGGTGCCAGGGCGAACACCGGGGAGCTGTTTTTT
J gene: TRBJ2-3; clone size: -; V gene: TRBV29-1; D gene: TRBD1; CDR3 protein: CSVELDRDPDTQYF; CDR3 DNA: TGCAGCGTTGAATTGGACAGGGACCCAGATACGCAGTATTTT
J gene: TRBJ2-7; clone size: -; V gene: TRBV2; D gene: TRBD1; CDR3 protein: CASTAEQGAYEQYF; CDR3 DNA: TGTGCCAGCACCGCGGAGCAGGGGGCCTACGAGCAGTACTTC
J gene: TRBJ1-2; clone size: -; V gene: TRBV28; D gene: TRBD1; CDR3 protein: CAEGAGGHGYTF; CDR3 DNA: TGTGCAGAGGGCGCAGGGGGACATGGCTACACCTTC
J gene: TRBJ2-1; clone size: -; V gene: TRBV19; D gene: TRBD1; CDR3 protein: CASSTDRGNEQFF; CDR3 DNA: TGTGCCAGTAGTACCGACAGGGGCAATGAGCAGTTCTTC
J gene: TRBJ2-1; clone size: -; V gene: TRBV7-9; D gene: TRBD2; CDR3 protein: CASSSLAGGFGEQFF; CDR3 DNA: TGTGCCAGCAGCTCACTAGCGGGGGGGTTCGGCGAGCAGTTCTTC
J gene: TRBJ2-2; clone size: -; V gene: TRBV4-1; D gene: TRBD2; CDR3 protein: CASSPGLADTGELFF; CDR3 DNA: TGCGCCAGCAGCCCCGGACTAGCGGACACCGGGGAGCTGTTTTTT
J gene: TRBJ1-1; clone size: -; V gene: TRBV5-1; D gene: -; CDR3 protein: CASSLYSPENTEAFF; CDR3 DNA: TGCGCCAGCAGCTTGTATAGCCCAGAGAACACTGAAGCTTTCTTT
J gene: TRBJ2-2; clone size: -; V gene: TRBV5-1; D gene: -; CDR3 protein: CASSFQGPNTGELFF; CDR3 DNA: TGCGCCAGCAGCTTCCAGGGCCCGAACACCGGGGAGCTGTTTTTT
J gene: TRBJ2-7; clone size: -; V gene: TRBV19; D gene: TRBD2; CDR3 protein: CASSIFASGRSFSYEQYF; CDR3 DNA: TGTGCCAGTAGTATCTTTGCTAGCGGGAGAAGCTTCTCCTACGAGCAGTACTTC
J gene: TRBJ2-5; clone size: once; V gene: TRBV6-5; D gene: TRBD1; CDR3 protein: CASSTGQGAFDTQYF; CDR3 DNA: TGTGCCAGCAGTACGGGACAGGGGGCTTTTGATACCCAGTACTTC
J gene: TRBJ2-1; clone size: -; V gene: TRBV7-2; D gene: TRBD2; CDR3 protein: CASSSGLVLTNEQFF; CDR3 DNA: TGTGCCAGCAGCTCCGGACTAGTTTTGACCAATGAGCAGTTCTTC
J gene: TRBJ2-1; clone size: -; V gene: TRBV4-1; D gene: TRBD2; CDR3 protein: CASRGGHYNEQFF; CDR3 DNA: TGCGCCAGCCGGGGGGGCCACTACAATGAGCAGTTCTTC
J gene: TRBJ1-4; clone size: -; V gene: TRBV4-1; D gene: TRBD1; CDR3 protein: CASSNDRGAEKLFF; CDR3 DNA: TGCGCCAGCAGCAACGACAGGGGGGCGGAAAAACTGTTTTTT
J gene: TRBJ2-1; clone size: -; V gene: TRBV15; D gene: TRBD2; CDR3 protein: CATSRVAAGGYNEQFF; CDR3 DNA: TGTGCCACCAGCAGAGTTGCAGCGGGAGGGTACAATGAGCAGTTCTTC
J gene: TRBJ2-7; clone size: -; V gene: TRBV9; D gene: -; CDR3 protein: CASSSTPRGLVEQYF; CDR3 DNA: TGTGCCAGCAGCTCCACCCCACGAGGACTCGTCGAGCAGTACTTC
J gene: TRBJ2-2; clone size: -; V gene: TRBV2; D gene: -; CDR3 protein: CASRGRGTGELFF; CDR3 DNA: TGTGCCAGCAGGGGTCGGGGCACCGGGGAGCTGTTTTTT
J gene: TRBJ2-7; clone size: -; V gene: TRBV30; D gene: TRBD1; CDR3 protein: CAWSTLFGTDYEQYF; CDR3 DNA: TGTGCCTGGAGTACTCTCTTCGGGACAGATTACGAGCAGTACTTC
J gene: TRBJ1-1; clone size: -; V gene: TRBV27; D gene: TRBD1; CDR3 protein: CASSPLFGTGWSKAFF; CDR3 DNA: TGTGCCAGCAGTCCTCTTTTCGGGACAGGGTGGAGTAAAGCTTTCTTT
J gene: TRBJ1-5; clone size: -; V gene: TRBV29-1; D gene: -; CDR3 protein: CSVEVAGGQPQHF; CDR3 DNA: TGCAGCGTTGAAGTTGCAGGTGGCCAGCCCCAGCATTTT
J gene: TRBJ1-5; clone size: -; V gene: TRBV4-3; D gene: -; CDR3 protein: CASSQRVSNQPQHF; CDR3 DNA: TGCGCCAGCAGCCAGAGAGTAAGCAATCAGCCCCAGCATTTT
J gene: TRBJ1-4; clone size: -; V gene: TRBV11-3; D gene: -; CDR3 protein: CASSLNGPQVGNEKLFF; CDR3 DNA: TGTGCCAGCAGCTTAAATGGGCCTCAGGTCGGAAATGAAAAACTGTTTTTT
J gene: TRBJ1-2; clone size: -; V gene: TRBV2; D gene: -; CDR3 protein: CASDRSGYGYTF; CDR3 DNA: TGTGCCAGCGACAGATCGGGCTATGGCTACACCTTC
J gene: TRBJ1-2; clone size: -; V gene: TRBV18; D gene: -; CDR3 protein: CASSLREANYGYTF; CDR3 DNA: TGTGCCAGCTCACTCAGGGAAGCTAACTATGGCTACACCTTC
J gene: TRBJ1-2; clone size: -; V gene: TRBV19; D gene: -; CDR3 protein: CASSLGAFYGYTF; CDR3 DNA: TGTGCCAGTAGTCTCGGTGCATTCTATGGCTACACCTTC
J gene: TRBJ2-7; clone size: -; V gene: TRBV2; D gene: -; CDR3 protein: CASSGRQGIYEQYF; CDR3 DNA: TGTGCCAGCAGTGGGCGGCAGGGGATTTACGAGCAGTACTTC
J gene: TRBJ2-7; clone size: -; V gene: TRBV6-5; D gene: TRBD2; CDR3 protein: CASSYSSGDTYEQYF; CDR3 DNA: TGTGCCAGCAGTTATTCTAGCGGAGATACCTACGAGCAGTACTTC
J gene: TRBJ1-4; clone size: -; V gene: TRBV7-2; D gene: TRBD1; CDR3 protein: CASSLGTGRANEKLFF; CDR3 DNA: TGTGCCAGCAGCTTAGGGACAGGAAGGGCTAATGAAAAACTGTTTTTT
J gene: TRBJ2-5; clone size: once; V gene: TRBV28; D gene: TRBD2; CDR3 protein: CASFGGGSFQETQYF; CDR3 DNA: TGTGCCAGCTTTGGTGGCGGGAGTTTCCAAGAGACCCAGTACTTC
J gene: TRBJ2-5; clone size: few; V gene: TRBV19; D gene: TRBD1; CDR3 protein: CASSISGQGAHETQYF; CDR3 DNA: TGTGCCAGTAGTATATCGGGACAGGGGGCTCATGAGACCCAGTACTTC
J gene: TRBJ2-3; clone size: once; V gene: TRBV2; D gene: TRBD2; CDR3 protein: CASTPSGSSPDTQYF; CDR3 DNA: TGTGCCAGCACCCCAAGCGGGAGCTCGCCAGATACGCAGTATTTT
J gene: TRBJ1-5; clone size: -; V gene: TRBV19; D gene: -; CDR3 protein: CASSIRRTIQPQHF; CDR3 DNA: TGTGCCAGTAGTATCCGTCGGACTATTCAGCCCCAGCATTTT
J gene: TRBJ2-3; clone size: -; V gene: TRBV15; D gene: TRBD2; CDR3 protein: CATSFSGGAGRSTDTQYF; CDR3 DNA: TGTGCCACCAGCTTTAGCGGGGGGGCCGGTCGGAGCACAGATACGCAGTATTTT
J gene: TRBJ2-7; clone size: -; V gene: TRBV5-1; D gene: TRBD2; CDR3 protein: CASSMTSGYEQYF; CDR3 DNA: TGCGCCAGCAGCATGACTAGCGGGTACGAGCAGTACTTC